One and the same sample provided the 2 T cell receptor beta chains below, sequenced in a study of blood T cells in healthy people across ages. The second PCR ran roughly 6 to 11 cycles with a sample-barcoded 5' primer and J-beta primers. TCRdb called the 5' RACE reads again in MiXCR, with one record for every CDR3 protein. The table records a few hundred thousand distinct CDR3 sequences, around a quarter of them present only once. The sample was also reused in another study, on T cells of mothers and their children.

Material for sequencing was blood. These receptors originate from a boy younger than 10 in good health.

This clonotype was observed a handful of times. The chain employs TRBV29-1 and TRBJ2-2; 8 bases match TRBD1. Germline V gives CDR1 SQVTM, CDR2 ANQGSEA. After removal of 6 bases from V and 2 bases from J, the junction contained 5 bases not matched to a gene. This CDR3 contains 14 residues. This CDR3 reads CSVRTGSNTGELFF. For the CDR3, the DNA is TGCAGCGTCCGGACAGGGAGTAACACCGGGGAGCTGTTTTTT.

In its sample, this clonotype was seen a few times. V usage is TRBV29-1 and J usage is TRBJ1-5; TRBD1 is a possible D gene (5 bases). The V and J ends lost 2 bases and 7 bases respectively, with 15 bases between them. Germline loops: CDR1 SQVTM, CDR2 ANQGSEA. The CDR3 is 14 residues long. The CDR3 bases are TGCAGCGTTGAACCCAGGGTGGCAGAGCAGCCCCAGCATTTT. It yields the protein CSVEPRVAEQPQHF. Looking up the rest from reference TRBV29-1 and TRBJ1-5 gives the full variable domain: SAVISQKPSRDICQRGTSLTIQCQVDSQVTMMFWYRQQPGQSLTLIATANQGSEATYESGFVIDKFPISRPNLTFSTLTVSNMSPEDSSIYLCSVEPRVAEQPQHFGDGTRLSIL.